Listed below are T cell receptor beta chains from one sample, sequenced in a study of T cell repertoires in cytomegalovirus infection. Their recognized antigens are unknown. TCRdb used MiXCR to reprocess the reads, holding one entry per CDR3 protein. Of roughly 920,000 distinct CDR3 sequences in the sample, about a third were seen once. The material was cultured CD8+ T cells from PBMCs, obtained from culture after CMV antigen stimulation. These receptors all come from a human donor in good health (CMV status not recorded). Some clones in this sample may be carry-over from other donors' samples. Both conserved end residues are part of each CDR3. The order of the fields is J gene, D gene, V gene, clone size, CDR3 protein, CDR3 DNA. A D gene is named only where the DNA matches it firmly. Some rows mark clone size as missing; the rest say once, few, many or name a class of expanded clone.

TRBJ2-3	-	TRBV27	few	CASSYRFSTDTQYF	TGTGCCAGCAGTTATAGGTTTAGCACAGATACGCAGTATTTT
TRBJ2-5	-	TRBV12-3/TRBV12-4	few	CASRPRTGQETQYF	TGTGCCAGCAGGCCTCGGACTGGTCAAGAGACCCAGTACTTC
TRBJ2-6	-	TRBV9	-	CASIGGAGANVLTF	TGTGCCAGCATAGGAGGTGCTGGGGCCAACGTCCTGACTTTC
TRBJ1-2	-	TRBV7-2	many	CASSFPSYVANYGYTF	TGTGCCAGCAGCTTCCCCTCGTACGTAGCTAACTATGGCTACACCTTC
TRBJ1-5	-	TRBV5-8	-	CASSLEPGTYSNQPQHF	TGTGCCAGCAGCTTGGAGCCAGGCACCTATAGCAATCAGCCCCAGCATTTT
TRBJ2-5	TRBD2	TRBV19	-	CASSTLAAPPETQYF	TGTGCCAGTAGTACGCTAGCGGCCCCCCCCGAGACCCAGTACTTC
TRBJ1-1	-	TRBV6-6	-	CASSYGAGGVGEAFF	TGTGCCAGCAGTTACGGCGCCGGGGGAGTAGGAGAAGCTTTCTTT
TRBJ2-3	-	TRBV7-9	many	CASSPPEGWVDTQYF	TGTGCCAGCAGCCCGCCCGAGGGATGGGTAGATACGCAGTATTTT
TRBJ1-1	-	TRBV29-1	-	CSVQPGTEAFF	TGCAGCGTACAGCCGGGGACTGAAGCTTTCTTT
TRBJ1-2	-	TRBV5-1	few	CASSFRTENAYGYTF	TGCGCCAGCAGCTTCCGGACAGAAAACGCCTATGGCTACACCTTC